This T cell receptor (beta chain) was retrieved from a study of T cell responses to AZD1222 COVID-19 vaccine. Whole-study results and caveats: Reports say nearly half of spike-specific TCRs go after unmutated variant regions. Seropositivity was recorded at baseline in only 6 or 7 AZD1222 recipients. White British people made up most donors, females outnumbered males, and clonal diversity was possibly underestimated.

The germline V gene has CDR1 SGHKS and CDR2 YYEKEE (reference sequence). The CDR3 has 14 residues. Trimming cost V 3 bases and J 10 bases, with 14 bases left between them. Details on this clone: What it binds is not known.

Produced via immunoSEQ multiplex PCR; TCRdb's table is partial and in-frame only. The sample records approximately 170,000 clones, around nine tenths being singletons. Some second doses came at about 4 weeks and others at about 12 weeks; these were pooled. This TCR came from an adult who received the AZD1222 COVID-19 vaccine. This chain links TRBV5-5 with TRBJ1-6; D ambiguous. The sequencing used peripheral blood, collected 28 days after the second AZD1222 dose. CDR3 protein: CASSSGRAASPLHF. In DNA, the CDR3 is TGTGCCAGCAGCTCCGGGAGAGCGGCGTCACCCCTCCACTTT.